One sample yielded the 18 T cell receptor beta chains listed below, sequenced in a study of CD8 T cells in ankylosing spondylitis. TCRdb redid the calling of the 5' RACE reads with MiXCR, one entry per CDR3 protein. The sample shows about 360,000 distinct CDR3 sequences, 20% of them seen only once. Sequencing input: blood, either unsorted or a sorted T cell fraction (not recorded which). All receptors derive from a male donor with ankylosing spondylitis or in good health (not recorded which).

This clonotype was observed many times. J is TRBJ2-7 and V is TRBV20-1, with 8 positions matching TRBD1. The CDR3 length is 13 residues. The ends lost 6 bases at V and 3 bases at J; junction bases unmatched: 7. Germline-derived CDR1 and CDR2 are DFQATT and SNEGSKA (reference sequence). CDR3 loop: CSANPGTGYEQYF. The CDR3 DNA sequence: TGCAGTGCAAATCCCGGGACAGGCTACGAGCAGTACTTC.

A few counts support this clonotype. DNA of the CDR3: TGCGCCAGCAGCCAAGATGGCAGGGGGTTGTACGAGCAGTACTTC. Amino acids: CASSQDGRGLYEQYF. The chain has TRBV4-1 and TRBJ2-7; 7 bases are shared with TRBD1. J was trimmed by 4 bases and V by 0 bases; bases with no gene match: 6. This CDR3 has 15 residues. CDR1 is MGHRA, CDR2 YSYEKL, per germline.

The chain has TRBV7-9 and TRBJ2-1; D might be TRBD1 (6 bases). The ends were cut back, 6 bases at V and 9 bases at J, with 15 bases in the middle. Germline V gene lookup returns CDR1 SEHNR and CDR2 FQNEAQ (reference sequence). CDR3 length equals 13 residues. The CDR3 DNA reads TGTGCCAGCAGTCACGTATTAGGGGGTGAGCAGTTCTTC. Its translation is CASSHVLGGEQFF.

The chain recombines TRBV27 with TRBJ2-7; 7 bases agree with TRBD2. Germline V gene lookup returns CDR1 MNHEY and CDR2 SMNVEV (reference sequence). The CDR3 contains 15 residues. The V segment lost 4 bases and the J segment 3 bases; nucleotides outside the gene matches: 9. In nucleotides, the CDR3 is TGTGCCAGCAGTTCACCCCAGAGCGGGAACTACGAGCAGTACTTC. This sequence encodes CASSSPQSGNYEQYF.

This clonotype was recorded once. It may be a read error: a sequence one base away is much more abundant. The chain has TRBV12-3 or TRBV12-4 and TRBJ2-2; D is unclear. Deletions cut 2 bases from V and 5 bases from J, with 15 bases between. The CDR3 has 16 residues. Here the CDR3 DNA reads TGTGCCAGCAGTTTACCCACACAGAGCCGTACCGGGGAGCTGTTTTTT. Its protein is CASSLPTQSRTGELFF.

DNA for the CDR3: TGCAGCGTTATTACAGGTTACAATGAGCAGTTCTTC. Encoded protein: CSVITGYNEQFF. V and J are TRBV29-1 and TRBJ2-1; possibly TRBD1 for D (5 bases). Germline values: CDR1 SQVTM, CDR2 ANQGSEA. V dropped 5 bases and J dropped 4 bases, with 9 bases sitting between them. The CDR3 contains 12 residues.

This clonotype was seen a few times. The genes are TRBV12-3 or TRBV12-4 and TRBJ2-7, with D possibly being TRBD2 (5 bases). The CDR3 sequence is 15 residues long. Between the trimmed V and J ends, which lost 3 bases and 0 bases, there was a span of 12 bases. The CDR3 is CASSFGLSSSYEQYF. As DNA, the CDR3 is TGTGCCAGCAGTTTTGGACTCTCCAGCTCCTACGAGCAGTACTTC.

This chain's CDR3 is CASSLSVGLNSPLHF. CDR3 nucleotides: TGTGCCAGCAGCTTATCCGTGGGGCTGAATTCACCCCTCCACTTT. The V call is TRBV7-6, the J call TRBJ1-6; D possibly corresponds to TRBD1 (5 bases). Between the trimmed V and J ends, which lost 2 bases and 7 bases, there was a span of 12 bases. This CDR3 has 15 residues. CDR1 is SGHVS, CDR2 FNYEAQ, per germline.

This clonotype was observed a few times. CDR3: CADMTGGLEDTQYF. CDR3 bases: TGTGCCGATATGACAGGGGGCCTTGAAGATACGCAGTATTTT. The chain combines TRBV12-3 or TRBV12-4 with TRBJ2-3; TRBD1 matches 10 bases. Unmatched junction bases numbered 10, after V lost 11 bases and J lost 5 bases. The CDR3 runs to 14 residues.

The rearrangement joins TRBV7-8 to TRBJ2-1, with TRBD2 matching over 11 bases. Germline V lookup: CDR1 SGHVS, CDR2 FQNEAQ. CDR3 size: 16 residues. V shed 6 bases, J shed 3 bases, and the junction held 7 bases outside the gene matches. The CDR3 nucleotides read TGTGCCAGCAGGGATCCGGGACTAGCGGACTACAATGAGCAGTTCTTC. Translation: CASRDPGLADYNEQFF.

J is TRBJ2-1 and V is TRBV2; TRBD1 aligns across 11 bases. This CDR3 is built from 16 residues. Germline V gene data show CDR1 as SNHLY and CDR2 as FYNNEI. The V and J ends lost 5 bases and 5 bases, in that order; junction bases with no gene match: 8. The CDR3 reads CASSRLPGQGDNEQFF. The DNA for the CDR3 is TGTGCCAGCAGTCGACTCCCGGGACAGGGGGACAATGAGCAGTTCTTC.

This sequence joins TRBV4-1 and TRBJ2-2; D may be TRBD2 (6 bases). Trimming removed 4 bases from V and 7 bases from J, with 19 bases in between. CDR3 size: 16 residues. Per germline, CDR1 MGHRA and CDR2 YSYEKL. The CDR3 DNA sequence: TGCGCCAGCAGCCTTGAGGGCGGAAACGGGGGCGGGGAGCTGTTTTTT. Protein sequence: CASSLEGGNGGGELFF.

This clonotype was recorded a few times. The V call is TRBV12-3 or TRBV12-4, the J call TRBJ2-3; TRBD2 matches at 12 bases. The CDR3 totals 16 residues. V shed 6 bases and J 2 bases; nucleotides not matched to a gene: 6. The CDR3 loop reads CASSLAGGGATDTQYF. The CDR3 DNA is TGTGCCAGCAGCCTAGCGGGGGGGGGAGCCACAGATACGCAGTATTTT.

This clonotype was picked up a small number of times. This sequence joins TRBV2 and TRBJ2-1; D is unclear. Trimming cost V 6 bases and J 4 bases, with 7 bases left between them. The CDR3 is 12 residues long. Germline CDR1 is SNHLY and CDR2 is FYNNEI. The CDR3 sequence: CASSDNYNEQFF. DNA of the CDR3: TGTGCCAGCAGCGATAATTACAATGAGCAGTTCTTC.

This clonotype was recorded a few times. This rearrangement joins TRBV15 to TRBJ2-3; the match to TRBD2 covers 7 bases. J gave up 2 bases and V 1 base, and 9 bases lay outside the gene matches. This CDR3 has 17 amino acids. Germline CDR1 and CDR2: LNHNV and YYDKDF (reference sequence). CDR3 nucleotide sequence: TGTGCCACCAGCAGAGGGTTTCGGGGGGAACCCACAGATACGCAGTATTTT. Translation gives CATSRGFRGEPTDTQYF.

The chain uses TRBV12-3 or TRBV12-4 and TRBJ2-5, with D perhaps TRBD2 (6 bases). The CDR3 runs 16 residues. The V and J ends lost 6 bases and 2 bases respectively, with 19 bases between them. The CDR3 here is CASSLTLGTLQETQYF. CDR3 DNA: TGTGCCAGCAGCTTAACCTTAGGGACTCTTCAAGAGACCCAGTACTTC.

To note about this clonotype: Germline and junction disagree at one end, which may indicate a read error. This chain connects TRBV12-3 or TRBV12-4 to TRBJ2-7; tentative D call: TRBD1 (6 bases). The CDR3 covers 16 residues. CDR3: CASSEWGYGGSNEQYF. The CDR3 DNA reads TGTGCCAGCAGTGAGTGGGGTTATGGGGGCTCCAACGAGCAGTACTTC.

This clonotype was seen more than once but under ten times. The chain links TRBV29-1 to TRBJ2-1, with D perhaps matching TRBD1 (6 bases). The V gene lost 3 bases and the J gene lost 0 bases, with 9 bases spanning the gap. CDR3 length: 14 residues. CDR1 is SQVTM, CDR2 ANQGSEA, per germline. The CDR3 sequence: CSVEQGSSYNEQFF. CDR3 nucleotide sequence: TGCAGCGTTGAGCAGGGGAGCTCCTACAATGAGCAGTTCTTC.